Below are 28 T cell receptor beta chains sequenced from a single sample in a study of T cells expressing NK-cell markers. TCRdb re-called the 5' RACE reads and shows each CDR3 protein once, DNA omitted. This sample lists roughly 380,000 distinct CDR3 sequences; its ten largest clones have roughly 5.4%. The sample comprised blood T cells: a sorted CD56 or NKG2C T cell subset, CD4+ or CD8+ T cells, or bulk PBMC T cells (not recorded which). The receptors stem from a man aged 18 to 69 in good health.

The chain combines TRBV28 with TRBJ1-2; the TRBD1 assignment by TCRdb is unverifiable without DNA. The CDR3 is 17 amino acids. Germline-derived CDR1 and CDR2 are MDHEN and SYDVKM. CDR3 in amino acids: CASSFSTGRGPHYGYTF.

The chain carries TRBV19 and TRBJ1-4; the TRBD1 assignment by TCRdb is unverifiable without DNA. CDR1 LNHDA and CDR2 SQIVND come from the germline V gene (reference sequence). The CDR3 runs to 15 residues. CDR3 residues: CASSTAGFQNEKLFF.

The V gene is TRBV20-1, the J gene TRBJ2-1; TCRdb gives TRBD2 as the D gene, but with no DNA this cannot be confirmed. CDR1 DFQATT and CDR2 SNEGSKA come from the germline V gene (reference sequence). CDR3 length: 14 residues. The CDR3 protein is CSARPLAGSTSEFF.

The chain is built from TRBV12-3 or TRBV12-4 and TRBJ1-6; lacking DNA, the TRBD1 call made by TCRdb goes unchecked. CDR3 size: 16 residues. CDR3 protein: CASSLMGARYNSPLHF.

The J gene is TRBJ2-3, the V gene TRBV14; the TCRdb call, TRBD2, lacks DNA for checking. CDR3 length equals 17 residues. Germline CDR1 is SGHDN and CDR2 is FVKESK. CDR3 protein: CASSQDRRGARRDTQYF.

The gene calls are TRBV4-2 and TRBJ2-5; TCRdb returns TRBD1, unconfirmable since there is no DNA. The CDR3 is 17 amino acids. The V gene's germline CDR1 is LGHNA and CDR2 YNFKEQ. The CDR3 sequence is CASSQDLAGVRAETQYF.

The chain joins TRBV18 to TRBJ1-1; checking the TCRdb D call of TRBD1 is not possible without DNA. The CDR3 sequence is 15 residues long. Germline loops: CDR1 KGHSH, CDR2 LQKENI. CDR3: CASSPVTGRGTEAFF.

The chain uses TRBV20-1 and TRBJ2-5; absent DNA, TCRdb's TRBD1 call cannot be checked. Germline CDR1 DFQATT, CDR2 SNEGSKA (reference sequence). This CDR3 contains 15 residues. The CDR3 loop is CSARDLQGKQETQYF.

J is TRBJ2-7 and V is TRBV3-1; the D call from TCRdb, TRBD1, cannot be confirmed without DNA. Germline CDR1 reads LGHDT; CDR2 reads YNNKEL (reference sequence). This CDR3 spans 14 amino acids. This chain's CDR3 is CASTRGQGNGEQYF.

V usage is TRBV12-3 or TRBV12-4 and J usage is TRBJ2-7; TCRdb picks TRBD1, but there is no DNA to check that call. The length of the CDR3 is 14 residues. The CDR3 spells CASSLYTGSYEQYF.

The rearrangement joins TRBV7-9 to TRBJ1-1; as DNA is missing, the TRBD1 call by TCRdb cannot be tested. CDR1 is SEHNR and CDR2 is FQNEAQ in the germline V gene (reference sequence). CDR3 length: 15 residues. CDR3 protein: CASSVLRSGATEAFF. The full variable domain, rest sourced from reference TRBV7-9 and TRBJ1-1, is DTGVSQNPRHKITKRGQNVTFRCDPISEHNRLYWYRQTLGQGPEFLTYFQNEAQLEKSRLLSDRFSAERPKGSFSTLEIQRTEQGDSAMYLCASSVLRSGATEAFFGQGTRLTVV.

The V call is TRBV14, the J call TRBJ2-1. CDR1 SGHDN and CDR2 FVKESK come from the germline V gene. The CDR3 is made up of 15 amino acids. Here the CDR3 reads CASSRNLRTYNEQFF.

J is TRBJ2-7 and V is TRBV12-3 or TRBV12-4; TCRdb names TRBD2, which stays unverified in the absence of DNA. The CDR3 has 14 residues. CDR3 region: CASTETDLPYEQYF.

The chain joins TRBV10-1 to TRBJ2-7; the TRBD1 assignment by TCRdb is unverifiable without DNA. This CDR3 contains 16 residues. The germline CDR1 and CDR2 sequences are WNHNN and SYGVQD (reference sequence). CDR3 sequence reads: CASPDGTIGASYEQYF.

The V gene is TRBV12-3 or TRBV12-4, the J gene TRBJ2-5; TCRdb's D call of TRBD2 is untestable without DNA. There are 14 residues in the CDR3. The CDR3 sequence is CASSPRAGRETQYF.

The chain combines TRBV20-1 with TRBJ2-7; TCRdb picks TRBD1, but there is no DNA to check that call. Germline loops: CDR1 DFQATT, CDR2 SNEGSKA (reference sequence). This CDR3 is built from 13 residues. The CDR3 sequence: CSARGVRGGEQYF.

This chain joins TRBV12-3 or TRBV12-4 and TRBJ1-2; TCRdb's D call of TRBD1 is untestable without DNA. This CDR3 region has 13 residues. The CDR3 reads CASRNRGQEGYTF.

This rearrangement joins TRBV6-4 to TRBJ2-4; there is no DNA to check the TCRdb D call of TRBD1. Germline loops: CDR1 MRHNA, CDR2 SNTAGT. This CDR3 region has 15 residues. CDR3 loop: CASSDAGPIKNIQYF.

This chain uses TRBV7-2 with TRBJ2-7; the D call of TRBD1 rests on TCRdb alone, since no DNA is present to check it. Germline V CDR1 and CDR2: SGHTA, FQGNSA. The CDR3 contains 16 residues. CDR3 in amino acids: CASSQTGGVLGREQYF. Full variable domain (remainder filled in from reference TRBV7-2 and TRBJ2-7): GAGVSQSPSNKVTEKGKDVELRCDPISGHTALYWYRQSLGQGLEFLIYFQGNSAPDKSGLPSDRFSAERTGGSVSTLTIQRTQQEDSAVYLCASSQTGGVLGREQYFGPGTRLTVT.

The chain has TRBV28 and TRBJ1-1; TCRdb gives TRBD1 as the D gene, but with no DNA this cannot be confirmed. The length of the CDR3 is 15 residues. Per the germline V gene, CDR1 is MDHEN and CDR2 is SYDVKM. CDR3 residues: CASSAPRGQVTEAFF.

This chain uses TRBV15 with TRBJ1-1; without DNA, the TCRdb call of TRBD1 cannot be checked. Per the germline V gene, CDR1 is LNHNV and CDR2 is YYDKDF (reference sequence). This CDR3 is 15 amino acids long. The CDR3 here is CATSRGGQGNTEAFF.

The chain employs TRBV29-1 and TRBJ2-3; TCRdb names TRBD1, which stays unverified in the absence of DNA. The CDR3 runs to 15 residues. The germline V gene has CDR1 SQVTM and CDR2 ANQGSEA. The CDR3 loop reads CSVVRQPLYGDTQYF.

This rearrangement joins TRBV7-9 to TRBJ1-1; TCRdb indicates TRBD1, and absent DNA this call remains unverified. The germline V gene has CDR1 SEHNR and CDR2 FQNEAQ (reference sequence). This CDR3 region has 17 residues. Here the CDR3 reads CASSRGQGLVLNTEAFF. Complete variable domain (other parts from reference TRBV7-9 and TRBJ1-1): DTGVSQNPRHKITKRGQNVTFRCDPISEHNRLYWYRQTLGQGPEFLTYFQNEAQLEKSRLLSDRFSAERPKGSFSTLEIQRTEQGDSAMYLCASSRGQGLVLNTEAFFGQGTRLTVV.

This rearrangement joins TRBV27 to TRBJ2-7. CDR1 is MNHEY, CDR2 SMNVEV, per germline (reference sequence). The CDR3 runs to 14 residues. The CDR3 is CASSYSTDSYEQYF.

V usage is TRBV23-1 and J usage is TRBJ2-3; checking the TCRdb D call of TRBD1 is not possible without DNA. TRBV23-1 is reported as an ORF; its role is uncertain. The CDR3 length is 14 residues. CDR3 residues: CASSRWVGADTQYF.

The CDR3 is CSVEKVAGTEAFF. V usage is TRBV29-1 and J usage is TRBJ1-1. CDR3 size: 13 residues. CDR1 is SQVTM, CDR2 ANQGSEA, per germline. Looking up the rest from reference TRBV29-1 and TRBJ1-1 gives the full variable domain: SAVISQKPSRDICQRGTSLTIQCQVDSQVTMMFWYRQQPGQSLTLIATANQGSEATYESGFVIDKFPISRPNLTFSTLTVSNMSPEDSSIYLCSVEKVAGTEAFFGQGTRLTVV.

The chain employs TRBV5-4 and TRBJ1-6; the D gene TCRdb calls, TRBD1, cannot be checked with no DNA. CDR3 length equals 14 residues. The germline CDR1 and CDR2 sequences are SGHNT and YYREEE (reference sequence). CDR3 loop: CASSVNRDMSPLHF.

The chain uses TRBV12-3 or TRBV12-4 and TRBJ2-3; TCRdb reports TRBD1, a call that lacks DNA to check it against. The CDR3 has 15 residues. CDR3 region: CASSLDGRVTDTQYF.